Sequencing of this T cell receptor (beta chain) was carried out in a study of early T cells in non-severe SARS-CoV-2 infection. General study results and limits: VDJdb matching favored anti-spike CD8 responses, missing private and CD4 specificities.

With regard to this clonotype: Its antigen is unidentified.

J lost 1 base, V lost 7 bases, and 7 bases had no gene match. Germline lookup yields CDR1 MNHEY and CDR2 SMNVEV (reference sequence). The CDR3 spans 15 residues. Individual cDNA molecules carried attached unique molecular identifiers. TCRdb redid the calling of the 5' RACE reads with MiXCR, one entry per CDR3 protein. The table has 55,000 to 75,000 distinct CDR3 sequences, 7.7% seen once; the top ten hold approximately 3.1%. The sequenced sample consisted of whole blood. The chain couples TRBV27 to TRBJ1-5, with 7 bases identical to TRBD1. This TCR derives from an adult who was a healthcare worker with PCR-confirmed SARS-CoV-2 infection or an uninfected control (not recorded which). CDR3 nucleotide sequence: TGTGCCAGCAACATTCTCAGGGGGAGCAATCAGCCCCAGCATTTT. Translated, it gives CASNILRGSNQPQHF.